The rows below give T cell receptor beta chains drawn from one sample of a study of OX40 agonist ivuxolimab in advanced cancers. This table comes from immunoSEQ multiplex PCR, and its TCRdb copy is limited to in-frame clones, with some not included. The repertoire includes 45,000 to 50,000 clones, less than 85% of them detected once, and 1.9% sits in the top ten. The sequenced sample was CD4+ or CD8+ T cells sorted from blood, obtained in a trial of the OX40 agonist ivuxolimab. Receptors originate from an adult with an advanced solid tumor such as melanoma, head and neck, liver or kidney cancer. The CDR3 runs from the conserved cysteine through the conserved F or W. The D gene is left open where the match is weak. Not every row has a clone size; where given, it reads once, few, many or a size class.

once	TRBJ2-5	NA	TRBV30	CAWSVVETQYF	TGTGCCTGGAGTGTAGTGGAGACCCAGTACTTC
NA	TRBJ2-7	TRBD1	TRBV5-6	CASSYTGTGGREQYF	TGTGCCAGCAGCTATACCGGGACAGGGGGCCGCGAGCAGTACTTC
NA	TRBJ1-6	NA	TRBV5-1	CASSYDNSPLHF	TGCGCCAGCAGCTACGATAATTCACCCCTCCACTTT
NA	TRBJ2-5	TRBD2	TRBV5-1	CASSGGVGGETQYF	TGCGCCAGCAGCGGGGGGGTTGGCGGAGAGACCCAGTACTTC
NA	TRBJ2-1	NA	TRBV5-1	CASSLLRNHNEQFF	TGCGCCAGCAGCTTACTCCGGAATCACAATGAGCAGTTCTTC
once	TRBJ2-3	NA	TRBV7-3	CASSLDTGADTQYF	TGTGCCAGCAGCTTAGATACTGGGGCGGATACGCAGTATTTT
NA	TRBJ2-5	TRBD2	TRBV5-4	CASSLTSGGPQTQYF	TGTGCCAGCAGCTTGACTAGCGGGGGCCCTCAGACCCAGTACTTC
NA	TRBJ1-2	NA	TRBV6-1	CASSLPGRGYTF	TGTGCCAGCAGTCTACCCGGGCGAGGCTACACCTTC
NA	TRBJ2-3	TRBD2	TRBV10-3	CAMAGGTDTQYF	TGTGCCATGGCGGGGGGCACAGATACGCAGTATTTT
medium-sized	TRBJ2-3	TRBD2	TRBV5-8	CASSSGTSGVTRTDTQYF	TGTGCCAGCAGCAGCGGGACTAGCGGGGTGACTCGCACAGATACGCAGTATTTT
NA	TRBJ1-5	NA	TRBV7-8	CASSLEGAGNQPQHF	TGTGCCAGCAGCTTAGAGGGAGCTGGCAATCAGCCCCAGCATTTT
NA	TRBJ2-5	NA	TRBV7-2	CASSLGTKETQYF	TGTGCCAGCAGCCTGGGCACCAAAGAGACCCAGTACTTC
NA	TRBJ2-4	TRBD1	TRBV27	CASWPLVPGQGNIQYF	TGTGCCAGTTGGCCTCTGGTTCCGGGACAGGGAAACATTCAGTACTTC